This T cell receptor beta chain stems from a study of blood T cell repertoires in COVID-19. Study-wide background: Some COVID-19 samples were acute and others convalescent; all came from the United States, Italy and Spain. In each case, the material was cDNA or gDNA derived from T cells, B-cell-depleted T cells, or PBMCs.

Original processing notes: Researchers report that nucleated cell counts were estimated from reference gene primer amplification. The table came from immunoSEQ multiplex PCR; TCRdb's copy has only in-frame clones and leaves some out. From that table come the V and J calls and clone size; the DNA was used to work out D and trimming. This repertoire shows 150,000 to 200,000 clones, 81% found once; its top ten account for approximately 11%. This clone was detected only a few times. V was trimmed by 2 bases and J by 11 bases, leaving 11 bases between them. CDR3 length: 13 residues. The germline CDR1 and CDR2 sequences are SGHRS and YFSETQ.

The sequencing sample was made of peripheral blood. The chain recombines TRBV5-1 with TRBJ1-6; no clear D. This sequence was found in a man between 60 and 75 years old with active or convalescent COVID-19. CDR3: CASSFKGDPPLHF. CDR3 bases: TGCGCCAGCAGCTTTAAGGGAGATCCACCCCTCCACTTT.